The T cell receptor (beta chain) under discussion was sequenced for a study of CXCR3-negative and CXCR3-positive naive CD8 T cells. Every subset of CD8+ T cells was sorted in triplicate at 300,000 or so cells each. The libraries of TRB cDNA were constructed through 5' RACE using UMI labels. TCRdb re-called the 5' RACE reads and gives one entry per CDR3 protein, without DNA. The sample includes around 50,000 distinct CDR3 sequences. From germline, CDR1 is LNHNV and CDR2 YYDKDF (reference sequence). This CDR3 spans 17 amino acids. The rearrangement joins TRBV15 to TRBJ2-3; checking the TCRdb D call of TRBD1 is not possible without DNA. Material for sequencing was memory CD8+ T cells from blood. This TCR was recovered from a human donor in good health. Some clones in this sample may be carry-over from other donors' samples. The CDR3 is CATSSMGQGLFGNTQYF.